Each of the 32 T cell receptor beta chains below was sequenced from the same sample in a study of T cell responses to AZD1222 COVID-19 vaccine. Some clones are missing from TCRdb's copy, which holds only in-frame ones; the method was immunoSEQ multiplex PCR. The sample includes some 100,000 clones, about 90% of them seen just once. This specimen was peripheral blood, taken 28 days after the second AZD1222 dose. All receptors derive from an adult who received the AZD1222 COVID-19 vaccine.

The V gene is TRBV7-3, the J gene TRBJ1-3; no clear D gene. Trimming removed 0 bases at V and 0 bases at J, with 6 bases between. The CDR3 is 15 amino acids. Looked up from germline, CDR1 is SGHTA and CDR2 is FQGTGA. Here the CDR3 reads CASSLTADSGNTIYF. CDR3 in DNA: TGTGCCAGCAGCTTAACGGCGGACTCTGGAAACACCATATATTTT.

The rearrangement links TRBV2 to TRBJ1-1; no clear D gene. Germline V gene sequence: CDR1 SNHLY, CDR2 FYNNEI. This CDR3 contains 11 residues. The V and J ends lost 7 bases and 0 bases respectively, with 3 bases between them. The CDR3 loop reads CASKVNTEAFF. For the CDR3, the DNA is TGTGCCAGCAAAGTGAACACTGAAGCTTTCTTT.

The rearrangement links TRBV19 to TRBJ1-2; possibly TRBD1 for D (6 bases). The CDR3 runs to 13 residues. Germline lookup yields CDR1 LNHDA and CDR2 SQIVND (reference sequence). V was shortened by 7 bases and J by 3 bases, with 12 bases between the two germline ends. CDR3 sequence reads: CASNREPDYGYTF. As DNA, the CDR3 is TGTGCCAGTAACAGGGAGCCGGACTATGGCTACACCTTC.

CDR3 protein: CASSQEYFSDTQYF. As DNA, the CDR3 is TGTGCCAGCAGCCAAGAGTATTTTTCAGATACGCAGTATTTT. The chain recombines TRBV4-2 with TRBJ2-3; unclear D gene. This CDR3 contains 14 residues. V was shortened by 0 bases and J by 4 bases, with 8 bases between the two germline ends. The V gene's germline CDR1 is LGHNA and CDR2 YNFKEQ.

This chain uses TRBV29-1 with TRBJ1-1; D gene ambiguous. V lost 1 base to trimming and J lost 4 bases, with 13 bases between them. Looked up from germline, CDR1 is SQVTM and CDR2 is ANQGSEA. The CDR3 runs to 14 residues. The chain's CDR3 is CSVEGSRGATEAFF. CDR3 nucleotides: TGCAGCGTTGAAGGCAGTCGGGGAGCCACTGAAGCTTTCTTT.

This rearrangement joins TRBV3-1 (or the pseudogene TRBV3-2) to TRBJ2-7; 8 nucleotides match TRBD1. Germline CDR1 and CDR2: LGHDT and YNNKEL (reference sequence). V lost 6 bases and J lost 3; bases outside the gene matches: 19. The CDR3 is 18 residues long. In DNA, the CDR3 is TGTGCCAGCAGTCGCCCTAGACCGACAGGGGTCTTGATCTACGAGCAGTACTTC. Residues: CASSRPRPTGVLIYEQYF.

This sequence joins TRBV7-2 and TRBJ2-7, with D hard to call. V lost 0 bases and J 4 bases, leaving 7 bases between the germline ends. CDR1 is SGHTA and CDR2 is FQGNSA in the germline V gene. This CDR3 region has 13 residues. This CDR3 reads CASSLAEQYEQYF. CDR3 coding DNA: TGTGCCAGCAGCTTAGCGGAGCAATACGAGCAGTACTTC.

This rearrangement joins TRBV13 to TRBJ2-7; no definite D call. V lost 0 bases and J 2 bases, leaving 11 bases between the germline ends. The CDR3 loop spans 15 amino acids. Germline-derived CDR1 and CDR2 are PRHDT and FYEKMQ (reference sequence). The CDR3 here is CASSLGPATAYEQYF. The DNA of the CDR3 is TGTGCCAGCAGCTTAGGTCCTGCGACGGCCTACGAGCAGTACTTC.

The chain employs TRBV6-5 and TRBJ2-5; D is uncertain. The V gene's germline CDR1 is MNHEY and CDR2 SVGAGI. The CDR3 is 13 residues long. V was clipped by 8 bases and J by 4 bases, with 14 bases between them. The DNA of the CDR3 is TGTGCCAGCGGGAAGACCCCGGGAGAGACCCAGTACTTC. Encoded protein: CASGKTPGETQYF.

The sample holds one count of this clone. Other nucleotide sequences in the sample specify the same CDR3. The rearrangement links TRBV19 to TRBJ2-1; D gene uncertain. The germline V gene has CDR1 LNHDA and CDR2 SQIVND (reference sequence). V lost 5 bases and J 0 bases, leaving 11 bases between the germline ends. The CDR3 is made up of 15 amino acids. The CDR3 DNA reads TGTGCCAGTAGTCCCGATAGGAGCTCCTACAATGAGCAGTTCTTC. Translation: CASSPDRSSYNEQFF.

The chain joins TRBV27 to TRBJ1-1, with a weak D call TRBD1 (5 bases). The CDR3 totals 16 residues. Deletions cut 6 bases from V and 0 bases from J, with 17 bases between. CDR1 and CDR2 from the germline V gene are MNHEY and SMNVEV (reference sequence). CDR3 coding DNA: TGTGCCAGCAGCCTATGGGGCAGAAGTATGAACACTGAAGCTTTCTTT. Its translation is CASSLWGRSMNTEAFF.

This clone was seen a single time. The genes are TRBV19 and TRBJ2-1; D is undetermined. V gave up 1 base and J gave up 5 bases, with 12 bases separating them. Germline CDR1 is LNHDA and CDR2 is SQIVND (reference sequence). This CDR3 has 15 amino acids. The CDR3 coding sequence is TGTGCCAGTAGTATAGGTCGGGCACGGAACAATGAGCAGTTCTTC. It is translated as CASSIGRARNNEQFF.

The chain has TRBV7-2 and TRBJ1-1; D remains unclear. From germline, CDR1 is SGHTA and CDR2 FQGNSA. V was pared by 5 bases and J by 0 bases, with 10 bases between. The CDR3 sequence is 14 residues long. The CDR3 DNA sequence: TGTGCCAGCAGCAAAGCGGGGATGAACACTGAAGCTTTCTTT. Translating gives CASSKAGMNTEAFF.

The chain combines TRBV7-8 with TRBJ1-5; no clear D. Germline V gene lookup returns CDR1 SGHVS and CDR2 FQNEAQ. There are 13 residues in the CDR3. V was cut by 2 bases and J by 4 bases, with 6 bases left in between. CDR3 DNA: TGTGCCAGCAGCTTATATCAGAATCAGCCCCAGCATTTT. Protein product: CASSLYQNQPQHF.

This clone has only a few counts. The chain carries TRBV9 and TRBJ1-6; D possibly corresponds to TRBD1 (6 bases). Trimming took off 4 bases at V and 8 bases at J, with 13 bases between the two ends. Germline values: CDR1 SGDLS, CDR2 YYNGEE. The CDR3 covers 14 residues. Written as DNA, the CDR3 is TGTGCCAGCAGCAAACGACCAGGGGATTCACCCCTCCACTTT. This codes for CASSKRPGDSPLHF. Combining the CDR3 with reference TRBV9 and TRBJ1-6 gives the whole variable domain DSGVTQTPKHLITATGQRVTLRCSPRSGDLSVYWYQQSLDQGLQFLIQYYNGEERAKGNILERFSAQQFPDLHSELNLSSLELGDSALYFCASSKRPGDSPLHFGNGTRLTVT.

This clone was seen a single time. This chain links TRBV28 with TRBJ2-1, with 14 bases matching TRBD2. Germline V gives CDR1 MDHEN, CDR2 SYDVKM. The ends lost 3 bases at V and 3 bases at J; junction bases unmatched: 10. The CDR3 contains 19 residues. CDR3 sequence reads: CASSFERLAGGPSYNEQFF. The CDR3 region has the DNA TGTGCCAGCAGTTTTGAGAGACTAGCGGGAGGGCCCAGCTACAATGAGCAGTTCTTC.

This chain connects TRBV7-2 to TRBJ1-5, with 8 bases lining up with TRBD1. The CDR3 extends over 16 amino acids. Per the germline V gene, CDR1 is SGHTA and CDR2 is FQGNSA. J gave up 3 bases and V 2 bases, and 6 bases lay outside the gene matches. Here the CDR3 reads CASSLWQGATNQPQHF. CDR3 coding DNA: TGTGCCAGCAGCTTATGGCAGGGGGCCACCAATCAGCCCCAGCATTTT.

The chain uses TRBV29-1 and TRBJ1-1, with D perhaps TRBD1 (5 bases). The V end lost 7 bases, the J end lost 2 bases, and 14 bases lay between the germline ends. The CDR3 has 13 residues. CDR1 SQVTM and CDR2 ANQGSEA come from the germline V gene. The CDR3 sequence: CSGTGTGNTEAFF. The CDR3 bases are TGCAGCGGAACCGGGACGGGCAACACTGAAGCTTTCTTT.

V and J are TRBV6-5 and TRBJ1-5, with D possibly being TRBD1 (5 bases). The V end lost 10 bases, the J end lost 4 bases, and 14 bases lay between the germline ends. The CDR3 has 13 residues. From germline, CDR1 is MNHEY and CDR2 SVGAGI. The CDR3 loop is CATSGAENQPQHF. The CDR3 nucleotides read TGTGCCACCTCTGGGGCAGAAAATCAGCCCCAGCATTTT.

The J gene is TRBJ2-7, the V gene TRBV2; TRBD1 is a possible D gene (6 bases). The V end lost 7 bases, the J end lost 4 bases, and 11 bases lay between the germline ends. The CDR3 contains 12 residues. Germline values: CDR1 SNHLY, CDR2 FYNNEI. Written as DNA, the CDR3 is TGTGCCAGCACTCAGGGGCAATACGAGCAGTACTTC. Translating gives CASTQGQYEQYF.

The chain couples TRBV7-9 to TRBJ2-3; D tentatively fits TRBD1 or TRBD2 (6 bases each). There are 17 residues in the CDR3. The V gene lost 1 base and the J gene lost 7 bases, with 21 bases spanning the gap. Per the germline V gene, CDR1 is SEHNR and CDR2 is FQNEAQ (reference sequence). CDR3 DNA: TGTGCCAGCAGCTTAGAAGGGGGGCCCTCCTCGGGCCATACGCAGTATTTT. Encoded protein: CASSLEGGPSSGHTQYF.

This chain uses TRBV4-3 with TRBJ2-3; 12 bases line up with TRBD2. The V segment lost 1 base and the J segment 6 bases; nucleotides outside the gene matches: 5. The length of the CDR3 is 16 residues. CDR1 and CDR2 (germline): LGHNA, YSLEER. The CDR3 loop reads CASSQVGLAGGDTQYF. In DNA form, the CDR3 reads TGCGCCAGCAGCCAAGTCGGCCTAGCGGGAGGGGATACGCAGTATTTT.

This sequence joins TRBV29-1 and TRBJ1-1; 8 bases line up with TRBD1. The CDR3 is 13 amino acids. The germline V gene has CDR1 SQVTM and CDR2 ANQGSEA. V was clipped by 6 bases and J by 4 bases; unmatched bases: 7. CDR3 amino acids: CSVGGTGSTEAFF. CDR3 in DNA: TGCAGCGTCGGGGGGACAGGTAGCACTGAAGCTTTCTTT.

Concerning this clone itself: Mismatch with germline at one junction end may stem from a read error. J is TRBJ1-2 and V is TRBV6-4; D remains unclear. Germline V lookup: CDR1 MRHNA, CDR2 SNTAGT. This CDR3 spans 11 amino acids. CDR3 amino acids: CASSDSWTMAF. As DNA, the CDR3 is TGTGCCAGCAGTGACTCGTGGACGATGGCCTTC.

This chain joins TRBV28 and TRBJ2-5; 7 positions match TRBD1. Losses at the gene ends were 4 bases for V and 2 bases for J; bases not matched to a gene: 16. The CDR3 spans 18 residues. From germline, CDR1 is MDHEN and CDR2 SYDVKM. The CDR3 sequence: CASSSPRGRGLRQETQYF. The CDR3 region has the DNA TGTGCCAGCAGTTCGCCCCGGGGAAGGGGGCTTCGACAAGAGACCCAGTACTTC.

The V call is TRBV6-2 or TRBV6-3, the J call TRBJ1-6; D uncertain. This CDR3 is 14 amino acids long. The V end was cut by 4 bases, the J end by 10 bases, with 14 bases between. CDR1 and CDR2 from the germline V gene are MNHEY and SVGEGT. CDR3 nucleotide sequence: TGTGCCAGCAGTTGGGCCCTCGGTTACTCACCCCTCCACTTT. Protein: CASSWALGYSPLHF.

The CDR3 nucleotides are TGTGCCACCAGCAGAGTATTAGGGACCGGACACCTTAGCAATCAGCCCCAGCATTTT. It translates to CATSRVLGTGHLSNQPQHF. This sequence joins TRBV15 and TRBJ1-5; D perhaps matches TRBD1 (5 bases). The CDR3 length is 19 residues. The ends were cut back, 1 base at V and 0 bases at J, with 19 bases in the middle. CDR1 and CDR2 (germline): LNHNV, YYDKDF (reference sequence).

The chain is built from TRBV24-1 and TRBJ2-1; D not certain. The CDR3 has 13 residues. Germline assignment: CDR1 KGHDR and CDR2 SFDVKD. The V gene lost 5 bases and the J gene lost 3 bases, with 7 bases spanning the gap. CDR3: CATSGSIYNEQFF. CDR3 nucleotide sequence: TGTGCCACCAGTGGTAGCATCTACAATGAGCAGTTCTTC.

The chain recombines TRBV15 with TRBJ2-1, with D possibly being TRBD2 (5 bases). Trimming took off 7 bases at V and 8 bases at J, with 15 bases between the two ends. Germline V gene sequence: CDR1 LNHNV, CDR2 YYDKDF (reference sequence). This CDR3 has 13 amino acids. The CDR3 DNA reads TGTGCCACCACCACGGGATTACGCCATGAGCAGTTCTTC. Translation gives CATTTGLRHEQFF.

This clone was recorded once. The chain recombines TRBV9 with TRBJ2-7; 8 bases are shared with TRBD2. This CDR3 spans 14 amino acids. Losses at the gene ends were 4 bases for V and 5 bases for J; bases not matched to a gene: 8. Germline-derived CDR1 and CDR2 are SGDLS and YYNGEE. CDR3 coding DNA: TGTGCCAGCAGCACCCGACTAGCGACCGACGAGCAGTACTTC. Protein: CASSTRLATDEQYF.

In this sample, this clone turned up a few times. The chain has TRBV20-1 and TRBJ2-1; no firm D call. The V end lost 3 bases, the J end lost 5 bases, and 14 bases lay between the germline ends. This CDR3 is built from 14 residues. Germline V gives CDR1 DFQATT, CDR2 SNEGSKA (reference sequence). CDR3 residues: CSASIGLGNNEQFF. As DNA, the CDR3 is TGCAGTGCTAGTATAGGGTTGGGAAACAATGAGCAGTTCTTC.

In the case of this clone: Other nucleotide sequences in the sample specify the same CDR3. The gene calls are TRBV27 and TRBJ1-2, with 7 bases aligning to TRBD1. Germline lookup yields CDR1 MNHEY and CDR2 SMNVEV (reference sequence). The CDR3 sequence is 13 residues long. V lost 4 bases and J lost 2; bases outside the gene matches: 1. The CDR3 here is CASSSQGNYGYTF. CDR3 nucleotide sequence: TGTGCCAGCAGTTCACAGGGGAACTATGGCTACACCTTC.